A selection of T cell receptor beta chains follows, all from one sample in a study of blood T cell repertoires in COVID-19. Generated by immunoSEQ multiplex PCR, the TCRdb table keeps only in-frame clones and is missing some. The sample holds 200,000 to 300,000 clones; around four fifths are singletons and the top ten take approximately 13%. Input material: peripheral blood. These receptors originate from a woman aged 55-70 years with active or convalescent COVID-19. The CDR3 runs from the conserved cysteine through the conserved F or W. D genes are given only for firm matches. Not every row has a clone size; where given, it reads once, few, many or a size class.

v_gene,j_gene,d_gene,abundance,len,CDR3nt,CDR3aa
TRBV30,TRBJ2-1,TRBD2,.,12,TGTGCCCTAGCGGGGGGGCACGTTGAGCAGTTCTTC,CALAGGHVEQFF
TRBV11-1,TRBJ1-1,TRBD1,.,15,TGTGCCAGCAGCTTTCAGGACAGGGGGCTCACTGAAGCTTTCTTT,CASSFQDRGLTEAFF
TRBV2,TRBJ1-4,.,.,12,TGTGCCGGTCGGGGTGACGCTGAAAAACTGTTTTTT,CAGRGDAEKLFF
TRBV6-4,TRBJ1-3,.,few,15,TGTGCCAGCACCCGGGTTCCCGCAAGTGGAAACACCATATATTTT,CASTRVPASGNTIYF
TRBV30,TRBJ1-5,.,.,15,TGTGCCTGGAGTGTAGGCAGGGCCGGCAATCAGCCCCAGCATTTT,CAWSVGRAGNQPQHF
TRBV5-1,TRBJ1-1,.,once,14,TGCGCCAGCAGCTTTCAGGGGCGAAACACTGAAGCTTTCTTT,CASSFQGRNTEAFF
TRBV6-5,TRBJ1-2,.,.,15,TGTGCCAGCAGTCTCGCCGGGGGGCCCGGTGGGAGCTACACCTTC,CASSLAGGPGGSYTF
TRBV5-1,TRBJ2-5,.,.,18,TGCGCCAGCAGCTCCCGGCTTAAGACAGGGAGGTTTGTAGAGACCCAGTACTTC,CASSSRLKTGRFVETQYF
TRBV6-5,TRBJ1-1,.,.,11,TGTGCCAGCAGTCAGAATTCCGAAGCTTTCTTT,CASSQNSEAFF
TRBV5-1,TRBJ1-1,.,once,12,TGCGCCAGCCGAGGGGGTAACACTGAAGCTTTCTTT,CASRGGNTEAFF
TRBV7-8,TRBJ2-3,.,.,15,TGTGCCAGCTTCCCACTCGCGGGGGCGTCAGATACGCAGTATTTT,CASFPLAGASDTQYF
TRBV29-1,TRBJ1-5,.,once,15,TGCAGCGTGGGGGAGGGAACGACAGGCAGGCAGCCCCAGCATTTT,CSVGEGTTGRQPQHF
TRBV5-1,TRBJ2-1,TRBD2,.,16,TGCGCCAGCAGCCCCGGCGGGGGGGCCACATACAATGAGCAGTTCTTC,CASSPGGGATYNEQFF
TRBV3-1/TRBV3-2,TRBJ1-1,TRBD1,.,15,TGTGCCAGCAGCCAACAAACAGGGGGCAACACTGAAGCTTTCTTT,CASSQQTGGNTEAFF
TRBV7-2,TRBJ1-4,TRBD1,few,16,TGTGCCAGCAGCCGGACAGGGAACTGGCTTATCGAAAAACTGTTTTTT,CASSRTGNWLIEKLFF
TRBV6-2/TRBV6-3,TRBJ2-2,TRBD1,.,15,TGTGCCAGCAGTTCCGACAGGGCCGGCACCGGGGAGCTGTTTTTT,CASSSDRAGTGELFF
TRBV30,TRBJ2-1,TRBD2,once,13,TGTGCCCAAGGAGGGCTAGCGGGTAATGAGCAGTTCTTC,CAQGGLAGNEQFF
TRBV5-1,TRBJ1-6,.,.,16,TGCGCCAGCAGCTTGGGCAGGGAAAATATTGATTCACCCCTCCACTTT,CASSLGRENIDSPLHF
TRBV9,TRBJ2-3,TRBD2,.,17,TGTGCCAGCAGCGCCATCGGGGGTAGCGGGGGCTCCAATACGCAGTATTTT,CASSAIGGSGGSNTQYF
TRBV18,TRBJ1-1,.,.,14,TGTGCCAGCTCACCATCGAAGGGGGACACTGAAGCTTTCTTT,CASSPSKGDTEAFF
TRBV7-9,TRBJ2-1,.,few,18,TGTGCCAGCAGCTTAGTTCGCTTACAGGGCCCACCCATGGATGAGCAGTTCTTC,CASSLVRLQGPPMDEQFF
TRBV6-1,TRBJ1-6,.,.,14,TGTGCCAGCAGTGACCTAGGGGGGGGATCACCCCTCCACTTT,CASSDLGGGSPLHF
TRBV6-5,TRBJ1-1,TRBD1,.,13,TGTGCCAGCAGTTACCGACAGGGGGTAGGAGCTTTCTTT,CASSYRQGVGAFF
TRBV6-2/TRBV6-3,TRBJ2-7,TRBD1,once,14,TGTGCCAGCAGTGCCCGGACAGGCGTGGGCGAGCAGTACTTC,CASSARTGVGEQYF
TRBV29-1,TRBJ1-2,.,.,13,TGCAGCGCCTTAACCGGACGGTGGAGGGGCTACACCTTC,CSALTGRWRGYTF
TRBV13,TRBJ1-1,.,.,13,TGTGCCAGCAGCTTAGAACCTCGGACTGAAGCTTTCTTT,CASSLEPRTEAFF